Following are 29 T cell receptor beta chains from one sample sequenced in a study of radiation and T cells in renal cell carcinoma. The treatment was: 15 Gy SBRT to primary tumor, nephrectomy 4 weeks later. TCRdb's copy holds only in-frame clones and misses some; the assay was immunoSEQ multiplex PCR. The top ten clones hold about a fifth of a sample with approximately 10,000 clones, approximately 54% of them seen once. The sample in question was tumor tissue, obtained from a patient whose treatment included radiotherapy and nephrectomy. These receptors originate from a man in his fifties or sixties with renal cell carcinoma.

This chain uses TRBV27 with TRBJ2-7; D might be TRBD1 or TRBD2, each matching 5 bases. V was cut by 7 bases and J by 0 bases, with 16 bases left in between. The CDR3 contains 15 residues. In germline, CDR1 is MNHEY, CDR2 SMNVEV (reference sequence). The CDR3 is CASMMRGRSSYEQYF. The CDR3 DNA sequence: TGTGCCAGCATGATGAGGGGCCGGAGCTCCTACGAGCAGTACTTC.

CDR3 DNA: TGTGCCTGGGCCCAGGGTTACGAGCAGTACTTC. Translating gives CAWAQGYEQYF. The V and J genes are TRBV30 and TRBJ2-7; D might be TRBD1 (5 bases). Per the germline V gene, CDR1 is GTSNPN and CDR2 is SVGIG (reference sequence). The CDR3 sequence is 11 residues long. V lost 5 bases to trimming and J lost 4 bases, with 9 bases between them.

The chain couples TRBV10-2 to TRBJ1-3; maybe TRBD1 (5 bases). V shed 0 bases and J shed 4 bases, with 19 bases lying between them. The germline CDR1 and CDR2 sequences are WSHSY and SAAADI. The CDR3 covers 18 residues. CDR3 DNA: TGCGCCAGCAGTGAGTCGGGGGGATCCGGGAGTTACGGAAACACCATATATTTT. This sequence encodes CASSESGGSGSYGNTIYF.

The chain combines TRBV5-6 with TRBJ2-6, with 7 nucleotides matching TRBD1. The CDR3 covers 17 residues. CDR1 SGHDT and CDR2 YYEEEE come from the germline V gene. Trimming cost V 7 bases and J 0 bases; bases outside gene matches: 10. The CDR3 loop reads CASFEQGWISGANVLTF. The CDR3 DNA sequence: TGTGCCAGCTTCGAACAGGGGTGGATCTCTGGGGCCAACGTCCTGACTTTC.

This sequence joins TRBV7-6 and TRBJ2-7; D not resolved. Germline-derived CDR1 and CDR2 are SGHVS and FNYEAQ. V was pared by 2 bases and J by 0 bases, with 8 bases between. This CDR3 has 14 amino acids. The CDR3 protein is CASSLLSDSYEQYF. For the CDR3, the DNA is TGTGCCAGCAGCTTATTGTCGGACTCCTACGAGCAGTACTTC.

The CDR3 sequence is CASSLAGLGDNEQFF. CDR3 nucleotide sequence: TGCGCCAGCAGCTTAGCGGGGCTCGGAGACAATGAGCAGTTCTTC. The rearrangement joins TRBV5-1 to TRBJ2-1; TRBD2 matches at 7 bases. Unmatched junction bases numbered 7, after V lost 2 bases and J lost 5 bases. The CDR3 length is 15 residues. The V gene's germline CDR1 is SGHRS and CDR2 YFSETQ.

The chain joins TRBV6-1 to TRBJ1-1; D perhaps matches TRBD1 (5 bases). The CDR3 contains 14 residues. Deletions cut 4 bases from V and 8 bases from J, with 17 bases between. Germline loops: CDR1 MNHNS, CDR2 SASEGT. This chain's CDR3 is CASSVTQGGAEAFF. Written as DNA, the CDR3 is TGTGCCAGCAGTGTTACCCAAGGAGGGGCAGAAGCTTTCTTT.

The J gene is TRBJ2-7, the V gene TRBV4-2; D is unclear. The ends were cut back, 3 bases at V and 2 bases at J, with 14 bases in the middle. Germline assignment: CDR1 LGHNA and CDR2 YNFKEQ. This CDR3 has 15 residues. CDR3 region: CASSQETRQAYEQYF. In DNA form, the CDR3 reads TGTGCCAGCAGCCAGGAGACCCGCCAAGCCTACGAGCAGTACTTC.

This clone has just a few counts. This chain connects TRBV2 to TRBJ1-5; possibly TRBD1 for D (5 bases). The CDR3 runs to 13 residues. Trimming left V 7 bases short and J 7 bases short, with 14 bases between. Germline V gene sequence: CDR1 SNHLY, CDR2 FYNNEI. The CDR3 nucleotides are TGTGCCAGCAAGGGCAGGGTGGGACAGCCCCAGCATTTT. It yields the protein CASKGRVGQPQHF.

The chain carries TRBV28 and TRBJ1-5, with D tentatively TRBD1 (6 bases). Germline CDR1 MDHEN, CDR2 SYDVKM. V was clipped by 4 bases and J by 6 bases, with 16 bases between them. This CDR3 spans 15 amino acids. The CDR3 protein is CASSSGMGTSQPQHF. As DNA, the CDR3 is TGTGCCAGCAGTTCAGGTATGGGGACAAGTCAGCCCCAGCATTTT.

The table lists this clone with a few counts. The V and J genes are TRBV11-2 and TRBJ2-5, with 9 bases identical to TRBD1. The V segment lost 1 base and the J segment 2 bases; nucleotides outside the gene matches: 2. The CDR3 is made up of 15 amino acids. CDR1 and CDR2 (germline): SGHAT, FQNNGV. In DNA form, the CDR3 reads TGTGCCAGCAGCTTAGGGGACAGGGTACAAGAGACCCAGTACTTC. Amino acid sequence: CASSLGDRVQETQYF.

This sequence joins TRBV19 and TRBJ1-1, with D maybe TRBD1 (6 bases). The CDR3 is made up of 15 amino acids. V lost 5 bases to trimming and J lost 1 base, with 14 bases between them. Germline V lookup: CDR1 LNHDA, CDR2 SQIVND (reference sequence). The CDR3 is CASSVQGTWNTEAFF. Here the CDR3 DNA reads TGTGCCAGTAGTGTACAGGGTACGTGGAACACTGAAGCTTTCTTT.

The chain links TRBV10-3 to TRBJ2-7; TRBD2 agrees at 10 bases. The V gene end was trimmed by 0 bases and the J gene end by 3 bases; junction bases not matched to a gene: 2. Germline values: CDR1 ENHRY, CDR2 SYGVKD. The CDR3 runs 15 residues. The CDR3 region is CAISESLAGDYEQYF. The CDR3 DNA follows: TGTGCCATCAGTGAGTCTCTAGCGGGGGACTACGAGCAGTACTTC.

This clone showed up just a few times. The rearrangement joins TRBV4-1 to TRBJ1-5; D unclear. The CDR3 totals 14 residues. The V end lost 1 base, the J end lost 8 bases, and 12 bases lay between the germline ends. The germline CDR1 and CDR2 sequences are MGHRA and YSYEKL. The CDR3 protein is CASSQGHIREPQHF. The CDR3 DNA reads TGCGCCAGCAGCCAAGGACATATTCGAGAGCCCCAGCATTTT.

The sample holds a few counts of this clone. V usage is TRBV13 and J usage is TRBJ1-1, with 7 positions matching TRBD1. V lost 2 bases and J lost 1; bases outside the gene matches: 1. The CDR3 is 14 amino acids. Germline V CDR1 and CDR2: PRHDT, FYEKMQ (reference sequence). The CDR3 sequence: CASSLRQGNTEAFF. The CDR3 coding sequence is TGTGCCAGCAGCTTAAGACAGGGGAACACTGAAGCTTTCTTT.

A few counts support this clone. The chain employs TRBV4-1 and TRBJ1-5; no clear D. The V end lost 1 base, the J end lost 4 bases, and 11 bases lay between the germline ends. This CDR3 contains 15 residues. CDR1 is MGHRA, CDR2 YSYEKL, per germline. CDR3: CASSQVDTANQPQHF. As DNA, the CDR3 is TGCGCCAGCAGCCAAGTTGACACGGCTAATCAGCCCCAGCATTTT.

The V and J genes are TRBV7-2 and TRBJ2-6; no clear D gene. Germline V gene data show CDR1 as SGHTA and CDR2 as FQGNSA. The CDR3 extends over 12 amino acids. V lost 6 bases and J 2 bases, leaving 2 bases between the germline ends. The CDR3, as DNA: TGTGCCAGCAGGACTGGGGCCAACGTCCTGACTTTC. Protein sequence: CASRTGANVLTF.

This clone was observed a handful of times. This CDR3 is missing its conserved last phenylalanine or tryptophan, likely due to a read error. The DNA is left out, because the CDR3 cannot be placed on it with certainty; the CDR3 is given as TCRdb lists it. V is TRBV11-3 and J is TRBJ2-7; the table's D call TRBD2 went unverified against the DNA. The CDR3 spans 12 amino acids, including both terminal residues. Germline V gives CDR1 SGHNT, CDR2 YENEEA. CDR3 sequence reads: CASSLAGGLAVA.

The chain couples TRBV19 to TRBJ2-1; tentatively, D is TRBD1 or TRBD2 (6 bases each). The CDR3 totals 19 residues. In germline, CDR1 is LNHDA, CDR2 SQIVND (reference sequence). V was clipped by 3 bases and J by 7 bases, with 28 bases between them. The CDR3 region is CASSIGAGSWGATRNEQFF. The CDR3 DNA reads TGTGCCAGTAGTATCGGCGCAGGGAGTTGGGGGGCTACGAGAAATGAGCAGTTCTTC.

This clone was seen only a few times. This chain uses TRBV7-8 with TRBJ1-1, with 7 bases matching TRBD1. The CDR3 covers 16 residues. Per the germline V gene, CDR1 is SGHVS and CDR2 is FQNEAQ. Unmatched junction bases numbered 12, after V lost 7 bases and J lost 1 base. For the CDR3, the DNA is TGTGCCAGCACCGCCTCGTACAGGACAGGGAACACTGAAGCTTTCTTT. Translating gives CASTASYRTGNTEAFF.

The V gene is TRBV10-3, the J gene TRBJ1-3; D ambiguous. This CDR3 has 17 residues. Germline CDR1 and CDR2: ENHRY and SYGVKD. V was cut by 5 bases and J by 2 bases, with 19 bases left in between. The CDR3 nucleotides are TGTGCCATCAGTCCCTTGCTCTCCCCTGGAACTGGAAACACCATATATTTT. Its protein is CAISPLLSPGTGNTIYF.

The chain employs TRBV4-2 and TRBJ2-7, with D hard to call. Germline V gene sequence: CDR1 LGHNA, CDR2 YNFKEQ. This CDR3 comprises 14 residues. V lost 0 bases to trimming and J lost 6 bases, with 12 bases between them. The CDR3 reads CASSQDPEISEQYF. As DNA, the CDR3 is TGTGCCAGCAGCCAAGATCCCGAGATAAGCGAGCAGTACTTC.

A word on this clone: An end of the junction does not agree with germline; a read error may underlie this. The V gene is TRBV6-1, the J gene TRBJ2-7, with 8 nucleotides matching TRBD1. Looked up from germline, CDR1 is MNHNS and CDR2 is SASEGT. This CDR3 comprises 15 residues. This chain's CDR3 is CASNELGQGRGEQYF. CDR3 sequence (DNA): TGTGCCAGCAATGAACTAGGACAGGGCAGAGGCGAGCAGTACTTC.

CDR3 region: CASSPFRGRTNEKLFF. CDR3 DNA sequence: TGTGCCAGCAGTCCTTTCAGGGGGAGGACTAATGAAAAACTGTTTTTT. This sequence joins TRBV28 and TRBJ1-4; 7 bases line up with TRBD1. The CDR3 runs 16 residues. From germline, CDR1 is MDHEN and CDR2 SYDVKM. The junction had 8 bases not matched to a gene; V was cut back by 5 bases and J by 2 bases.

In this sample, this clone turned up a few times. The gene calls are TRBV5-6 and TRBJ2-7, with 9 bases identical to TRBD1. The CDR3 is 14 residues long. Germline CDR1 and CDR2: SGHDT and YYEEEE. V lost 4 bases, J lost 3 bases, and 5 bases stayed unmatched. The CDR3 nucleotides are TGTGCCAGCAGCCGGGACAGGGCAGACTACGAGCAGTACTTC. The encoded protein is CASSRDRADYEQYF.

This clone was recorded once. This chain joins TRBV4-3 and TRBJ2-5, with D hard to call. The CDR3 runs 13 residues. V lost 0 bases and J lost 5, with 7 bases in between. Germline loops: CDR1 LGHNA, CDR2 YSLEER. CDR3: CASSQDLRETQYF. CDR3 DNA sequence: TGCGCCAGCAGCCAAGATTTGCGGGAGACCCAGTACTTC.

The chain employs TRBV10-3 and TRBJ2-1, with a tentative D call TRBD1 (6 bases). Germline CDR1 reads ENHRY; CDR2 reads SYGVKD. The CDR3 length is 13 residues. V dropped 4 bases and J dropped 9 bases, with 13 bases sitting between them. CDR3 DNA: TGTGCCATCAGTGCTCAGGAAGGGGGTGAGCAGTTCTTC. Encoded protein: CAISAQEGGEQFF.

The chain recombines TRBV27 with TRBJ2-7; a weak D match, TRBD1 (5 bases). Trimming pared 4 bases from V and 0 bases from J, leaving 13 bases between. The germline V gene has CDR1 MNHEY and CDR2 SMNVEV (reference sequence). The CDR3 has 15 residues. DNA of the CDR3: TGTGCCAGCAGTTCCCGACAGCCGAGCTCCTACGAGCAGTACTTC. It codes for CASSSRQPSSYEQYF.

This sequence joins TRBV5-1 and TRBJ2-5; 7 positions match TRBD2. Germline V lookup: CDR1 SGHRS, CDR2 YFSETQ. The V segment lost 6 bases and the J segment 1 base; nucleotides outside the gene matches: 12. The CDR3 spans 16 residues. The CDR3 DNA is TGCGCCAGCAACCGCGAGGTAGCGGGTACCCAAGAGACCCAGTACTTC. This gives the protein CASNREVAGTQETQYF.